This record looks at one T cell receptor beta chain sequence and its context. The antigen is not known. Tagging with unique molecular identifiers was a feature of the TCR beta cDNA libraries. There were roughly 0.85 to 11 million T cells, and approximately 500,000 cDNA molecules came from them. In TCRdb, the PCR reads were re-called with MiXCR into one record per CDR3 protein. The sample lists 800,000 to 950,000 distinct CDR3 sequences; about 57% were seen once. There are 15 residues in the CDR3. V lost 4 bases, J lost 3 bases, and 15 bases lay in between. CDR1 is MNHNY and CDR2 is SVGAGI in the germline V gene (reference sequence). This entry comes from a study of post-analysis software for immune sequencing data. Study background: In terms of disease course, relapsing-remitting, secondary progressive and progressive-relapsing multiple sclerosis were included. Broader study findings: F-measure co-clustering was strong for batch-matched samples. The study found significantly lower normalized Chao1 diversity in multiple sclerosis patients than in controls. The five TRBV segments detected at higher frequency in patients than in controls included TRBV5-6, TRBV5-1 and TRBV20-1.

This clonotype was sampled from a girl between 10 and 17 years old with multiple sclerosis. The sample comprised blood. The rearrangement links TRBV6-6 to TRBJ1-1; D remains ambiguous. This chain's CDR3 is CASSCSLRADTEAFF. The CDR3 nucleotides are TGTGCCAGCAGTTGCTCTTTAAGGGCGGACACTGAAGCTTTCTTT.